Below, 8 T cell receptor beta chains from the same sample are listed, as sequenced in a study of OX40 agonist ivuxolimab in advanced cancers. Measured with immunoSEQ multiplex PCR; TCRdb has only the in-frame clones, and not every one. The table has some 10,000 clones, 75% to 85% seen once. This material consisted of CD4+ or CD8+ T cells sorted from blood, taken in a trial of the OX40 agonist ivuxolimab. The receptors stem from an adult with an advanced solid tumor such as melanoma, head and neck, liver or kidney cancer.

The CDR3 DNA reads TGTGCCAGCAGCTTAAAGACTAGCGGCTACGAGCAGTACTTC. Its protein is CASSLKTSGYEQYF. The chain couples TRBV5-8 to TRBJ2-7, with 9 bases that match TRBD2. V shed 2 bases, J shed 3 bases, and the junction held 3 bases outside the gene matches. The germline gives CDR1 SGHTS, CDR2 YDEGEE. The CDR3 spans 14 residues.

This clone was seen a handful of times. A clone one base away is much larger, so this may be a read error. In the same sample, other DNA sequences code for this CDR3. The chain has TRBV29-1 and TRBJ2-1; a weak D match, TRBD2 (7 bases). CDR3 length equals 18 residues. V shed 1 base and J shed 1 base, with 20 bases lying between them. Germline V CDR1 and CDR2: SQVTM, ANQGSEA. The CDR3 protein is CSVEGGGGAGGSYNEQFF. CDR3 coding DNA: TGCAGCGTTGAAGGGGGGGGCGGGGCAGGAGGTTCCTACAATGAGCAGTTCTTC.

The J gene is TRBJ1-1, the V gene TRBV11-2; TRBD1 is a possible D gene (5 bases). The CDR3 is made up of 15 amino acids. Germline V gives CDR1 SGHAT, CDR2 FQNNGV. Trimming took 2 bases from V and 4 from J, leaving 14 bases between them. The CDR3 DNA reads as TGTGCCAGCAGCTTATTAGAAAGGGGTTCCACTGAAGCTTTCTTT. Protein product: CASSLLERGSTEAFF.

The chain combines TRBV7-9 with TRBJ2-3; D unclear. The length of the CDR3 is 12 residues. Trimming pared 1 base from V and 5 bases from J, leaving 4 bases between. CDR1 and CDR2 (germline): SEHNR, FQNEAQ (reference sequence). CDR3 bases: TGTGCCAGCAGCTTAGTAAGAGATACGCAGTATTTT. Protein: CASSLVRDTQYF.

This rearrangement joins TRBV19 to TRBJ1-6; D not certain. The V gene's germline CDR1 is LNHDA and CDR2 SQIVND (reference sequence). V lost 7 bases to trimming and J lost 9 bases, with 19 bases between them. The CDR3 spans 15 residues. The CDR3 region has the DNA TGTGCCAGTAACCCCACCCAGCTGGGCGGTTCACCCCTCCACTTT. This encodes CASNPTQLGGSPLHF.

The chain has TRBV2 and TRBJ1-5, with D possibly matching TRBD1 (6 bases). Germline V gene lookup returns CDR1 SNHLY and CDR2 FYNNEI. V lost 3 bases, J lost 9 bases, and 18 bases lay in between. This CDR3 comprises 15 residues. The chain's CDR3 is CASSDPDRPRRPQHF. The CDR3 nucleotides read TGTGCCAGCAGTGACCCAGACAGGCCACGGAGGCCCCAGCATTTT.

This clone was observed a few times. The rearrangement uses TRBV19 and TRBJ2-6, with D uncertain. The CDR3 has 11 residues. CDR1 and CDR2 (germline): LNHDA, SQIVND (reference sequence). Trimming removed 8 bases at V and 5 bases at J, with 4 bases between. CDR3 sequence reads: CASRRANVLTF. CDR3 bases: TGTGCCAGTCGTAGGGCCAACGTCCTGACTTTC. The full variable domain, its missing parts supplied by reference TRBV19 and TRBJ2-6, is DGGITQSPKYLFRKEGQNVTLSCEQNLNHDAMYWYRQDPGQGLRLIYYSQIVNDFQKGDIAEGYSVSREKKESFPLTVTSAQKNPTAFYLCASRRANVLTFGAGSRLTVL.

This chain joins TRBV28 and TRBJ1-5; no definite D call. Germline V gene lookup returns CDR1 MDHEN and CDR2 SYDVKM. Trimming removed 7 bases from V and 2 bases from J, with 12 bases in between. The CDR3 extends over 14 amino acids. CDR3 nucleotides: TGTGCCAGCAAACGAGGGTATGGCAATCAGCCCCAGCATTTT. It codes for CASKRGYGNQPQHF.